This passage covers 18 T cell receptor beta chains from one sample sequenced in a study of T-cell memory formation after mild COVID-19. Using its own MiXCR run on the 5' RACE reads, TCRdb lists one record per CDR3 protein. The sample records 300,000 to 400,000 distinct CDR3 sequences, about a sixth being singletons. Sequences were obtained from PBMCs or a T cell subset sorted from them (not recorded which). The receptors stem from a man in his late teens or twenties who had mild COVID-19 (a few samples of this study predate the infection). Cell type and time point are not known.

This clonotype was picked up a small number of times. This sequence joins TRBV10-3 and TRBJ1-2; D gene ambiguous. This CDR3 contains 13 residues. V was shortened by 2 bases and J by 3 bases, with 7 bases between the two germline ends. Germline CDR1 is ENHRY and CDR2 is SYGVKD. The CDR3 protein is CAISEKSHYGYTF. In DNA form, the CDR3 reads TGTGCCATCAGTGAGAAGTCTCACTATGGCTACACCTTC.

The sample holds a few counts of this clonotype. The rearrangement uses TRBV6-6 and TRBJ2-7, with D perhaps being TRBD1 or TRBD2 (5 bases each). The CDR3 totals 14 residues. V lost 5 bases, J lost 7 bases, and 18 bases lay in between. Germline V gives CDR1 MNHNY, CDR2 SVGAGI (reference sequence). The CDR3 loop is CASSTPEGRREQYF. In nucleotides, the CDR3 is TGTGCCAGCAGTACCCCCGAGGGGCGGAGAGAGCAGTACTTC.

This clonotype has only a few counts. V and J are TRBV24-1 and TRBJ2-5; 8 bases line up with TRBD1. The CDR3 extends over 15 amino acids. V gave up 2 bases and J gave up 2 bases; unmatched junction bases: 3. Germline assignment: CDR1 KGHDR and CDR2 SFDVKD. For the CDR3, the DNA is TGTGCCACCAGTGATTCCCGGACAGGGCAAGAGACCCAGTACTTC. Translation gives CATSDSRTGQETQYF.

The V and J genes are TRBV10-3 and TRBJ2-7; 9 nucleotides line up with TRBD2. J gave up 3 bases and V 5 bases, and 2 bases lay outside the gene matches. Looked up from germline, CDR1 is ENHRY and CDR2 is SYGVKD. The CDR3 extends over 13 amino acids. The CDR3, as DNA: TGTGCCATCAGTTTAGCGGGGGACTACGAGCAGTACTTC. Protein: CAISLAGDYEQYF.

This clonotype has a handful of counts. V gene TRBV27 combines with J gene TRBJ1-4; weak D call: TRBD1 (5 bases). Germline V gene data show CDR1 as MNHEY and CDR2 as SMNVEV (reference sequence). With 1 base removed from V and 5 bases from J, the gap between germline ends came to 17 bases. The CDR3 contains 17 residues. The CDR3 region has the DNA TGTGCCAGCAGTTTATTGCCTCTTCGGAAGGGGAATGAAAAACTGTTTTTT. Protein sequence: CASSLLPLRKGNEKLFF.

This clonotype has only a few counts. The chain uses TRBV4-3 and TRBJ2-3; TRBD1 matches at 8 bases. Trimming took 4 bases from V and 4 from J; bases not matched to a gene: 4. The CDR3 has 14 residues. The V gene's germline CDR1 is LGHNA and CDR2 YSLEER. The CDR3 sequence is CASSRQGNADTQYF. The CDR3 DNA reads TGCGCCAGCAGCCGACAGGGGAACGCAGATACGCAGTATTTT.

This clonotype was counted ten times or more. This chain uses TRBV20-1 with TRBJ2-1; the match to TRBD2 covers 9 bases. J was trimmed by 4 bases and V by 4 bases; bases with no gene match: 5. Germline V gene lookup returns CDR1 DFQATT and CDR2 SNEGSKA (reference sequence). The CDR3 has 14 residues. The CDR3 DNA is TGCAGTGCTATAAGCGGGGGGTTATACAATGAGCAGTTCTTC. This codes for CSAISGGLYNEQFF.

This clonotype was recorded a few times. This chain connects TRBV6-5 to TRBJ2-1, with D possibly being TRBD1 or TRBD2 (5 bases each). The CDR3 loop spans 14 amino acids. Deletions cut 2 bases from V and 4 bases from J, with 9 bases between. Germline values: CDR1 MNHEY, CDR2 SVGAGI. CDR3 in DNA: TGTGCCAGCAGTTACGGGGGACCGTACAATGAGCAGTTCTTC. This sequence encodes CASSYGGPYNEQFF.

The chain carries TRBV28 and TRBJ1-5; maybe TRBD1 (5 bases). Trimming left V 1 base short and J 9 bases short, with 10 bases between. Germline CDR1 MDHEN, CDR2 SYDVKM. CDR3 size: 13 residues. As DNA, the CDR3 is TGTGCCAGCAGTTTATTAGGGGAAGGGCCCCAGCATTTT. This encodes CASSLLGEGPQHF. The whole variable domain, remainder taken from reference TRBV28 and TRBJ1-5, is DVKVTQSSRYLVKRTGEKVFLECVQDMDHENMFWYRQDPGLGLRLIYFSYDVKMKEKGDIPEGYSVSREKKERFSLILESASTNQTSMYLCASSLLGEGPQHFGDGTRLSIL.

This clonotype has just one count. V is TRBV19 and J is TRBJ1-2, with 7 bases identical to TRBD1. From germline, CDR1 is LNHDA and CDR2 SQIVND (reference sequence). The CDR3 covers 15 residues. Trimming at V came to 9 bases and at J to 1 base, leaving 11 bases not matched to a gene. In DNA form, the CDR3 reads TGTGCCAGCTCCCCCAGGGACAGACTTAACTATGGCTACACCTTC. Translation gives CASSPRDRLNYGYTF.

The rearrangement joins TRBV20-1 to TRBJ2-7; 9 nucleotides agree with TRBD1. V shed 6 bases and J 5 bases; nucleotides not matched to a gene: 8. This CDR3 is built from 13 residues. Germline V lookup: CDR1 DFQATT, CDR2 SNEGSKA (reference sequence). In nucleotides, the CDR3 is TGCAGTGCCAGGAGACAGGGGGTAGACGAGCAGTACTTC. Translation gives CSARRQGVDEQYF.

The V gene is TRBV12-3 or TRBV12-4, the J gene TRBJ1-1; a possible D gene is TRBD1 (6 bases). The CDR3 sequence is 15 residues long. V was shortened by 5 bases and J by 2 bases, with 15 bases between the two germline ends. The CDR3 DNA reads TGTGCCAGCAGTCCCTCGGGGGGGACAAACACTGAAGCTTTCTTT. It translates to CASSPSGGTNTEAFF.

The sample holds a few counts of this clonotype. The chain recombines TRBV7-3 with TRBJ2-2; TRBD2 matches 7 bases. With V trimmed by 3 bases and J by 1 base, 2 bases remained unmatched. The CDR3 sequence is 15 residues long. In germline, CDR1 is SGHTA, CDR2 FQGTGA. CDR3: CASSLQRGNTGELFF. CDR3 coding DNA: TGTGCCAGCAGCTTGCAGCGGGGGAACACCGGGGAGCTGTTTTTT.

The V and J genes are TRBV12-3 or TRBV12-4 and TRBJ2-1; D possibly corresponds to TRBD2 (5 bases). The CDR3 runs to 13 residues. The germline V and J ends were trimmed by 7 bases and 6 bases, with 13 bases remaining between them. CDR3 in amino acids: CASTIGLRNEQFF. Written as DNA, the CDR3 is TGTGCCAGCACTATTGGACTCCGCAATGAGCAGTTCTTC.

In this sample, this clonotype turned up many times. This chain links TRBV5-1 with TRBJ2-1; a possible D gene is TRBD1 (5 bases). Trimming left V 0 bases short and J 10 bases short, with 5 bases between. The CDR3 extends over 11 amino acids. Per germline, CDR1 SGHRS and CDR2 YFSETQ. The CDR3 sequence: CASSLEGEQFF. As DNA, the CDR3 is TGCGCCAGCAGCTTGGAGGGGGAGCAGTTCTTC.

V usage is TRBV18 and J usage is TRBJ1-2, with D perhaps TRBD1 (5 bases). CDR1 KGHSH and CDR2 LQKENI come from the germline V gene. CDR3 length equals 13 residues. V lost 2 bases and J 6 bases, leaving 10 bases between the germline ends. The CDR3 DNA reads TGTGCCAGCTCACCAGGGACGGAAAATGGCTACACCTTC. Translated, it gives CASSPGTENGYTF. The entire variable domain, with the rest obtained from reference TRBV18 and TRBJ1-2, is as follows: NAGVMQNPRHLVRRRGQEARLRCSPMKGHSHVYWYRQLPEEGLKFMVYLQKENIIDESGMPKERFSAEFPKEGPSILRIQQVVRGDSAAYFCASSPGTENGYTFGSGTRLTVV.

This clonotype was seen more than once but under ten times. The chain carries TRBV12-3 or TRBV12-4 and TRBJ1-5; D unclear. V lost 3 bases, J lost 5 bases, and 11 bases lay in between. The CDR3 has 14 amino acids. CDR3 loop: CASSLSVSDQPQHF. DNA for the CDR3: TGTGCCAGCAGTTTGTCGGTTTCAGATCAGCCCCAGCATTTT.

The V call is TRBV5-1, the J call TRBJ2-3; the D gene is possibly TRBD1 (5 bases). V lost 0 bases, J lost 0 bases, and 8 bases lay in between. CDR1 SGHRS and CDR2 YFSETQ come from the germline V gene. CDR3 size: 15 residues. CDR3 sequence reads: CASSLARTSTDTQYF. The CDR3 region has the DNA TGCGCCAGCAGCTTGGCAAGGACAAGCACAGATACGCAGTATTTT. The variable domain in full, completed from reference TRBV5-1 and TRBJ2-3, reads KAGVTQTPRYLIKTRGQQVTLSCSPISGHRSVSWYQQTPGQGLQFLFEYFSETQRNKGNFPGRFSGRQFSNSRSEMNVSTLELGDSALYLCASSLARTSTDTQYFGPGTRLTVL.